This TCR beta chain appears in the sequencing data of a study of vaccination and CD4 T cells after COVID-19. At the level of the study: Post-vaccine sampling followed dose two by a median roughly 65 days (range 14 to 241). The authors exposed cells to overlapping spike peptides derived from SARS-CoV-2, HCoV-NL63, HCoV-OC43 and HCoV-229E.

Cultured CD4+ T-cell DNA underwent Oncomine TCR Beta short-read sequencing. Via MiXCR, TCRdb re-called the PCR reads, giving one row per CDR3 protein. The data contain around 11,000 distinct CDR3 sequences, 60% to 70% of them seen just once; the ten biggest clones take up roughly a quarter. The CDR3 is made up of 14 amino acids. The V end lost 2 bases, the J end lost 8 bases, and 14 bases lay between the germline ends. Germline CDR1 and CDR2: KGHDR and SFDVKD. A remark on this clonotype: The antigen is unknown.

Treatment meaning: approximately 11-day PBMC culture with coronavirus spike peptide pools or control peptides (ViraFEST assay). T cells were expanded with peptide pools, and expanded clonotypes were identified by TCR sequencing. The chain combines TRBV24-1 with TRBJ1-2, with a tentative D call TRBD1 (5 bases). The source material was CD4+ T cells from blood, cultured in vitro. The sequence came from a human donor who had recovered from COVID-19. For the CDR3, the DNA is TGTGCCACCAGTGATTCGGGGCCACTTGGAGGCTACACCTTC. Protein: CATSDSGPLGGYTF.